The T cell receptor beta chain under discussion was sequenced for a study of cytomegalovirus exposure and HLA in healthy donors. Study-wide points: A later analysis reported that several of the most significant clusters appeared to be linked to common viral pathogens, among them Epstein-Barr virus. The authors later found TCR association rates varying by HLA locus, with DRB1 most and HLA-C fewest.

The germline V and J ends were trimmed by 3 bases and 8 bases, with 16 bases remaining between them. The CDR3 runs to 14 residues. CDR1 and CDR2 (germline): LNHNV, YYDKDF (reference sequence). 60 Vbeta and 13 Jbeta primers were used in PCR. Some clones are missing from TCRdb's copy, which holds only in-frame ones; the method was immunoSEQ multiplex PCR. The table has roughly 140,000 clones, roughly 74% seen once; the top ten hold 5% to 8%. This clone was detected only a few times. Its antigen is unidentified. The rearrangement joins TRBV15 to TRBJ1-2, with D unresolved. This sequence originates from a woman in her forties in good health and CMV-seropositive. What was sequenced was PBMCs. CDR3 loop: CATSSARQYMGYTF. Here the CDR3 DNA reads TGTGCCACCAGCAGCGCTAGGCAGTACATGGGCTACACCTTC.